The T cell receptor beta chain under discussion was sequenced for a study of cytomegalovirus exposure and HLA in healthy donors. Points on this clone: Its matching antigen is unknown. The sample contains more than one DNA sequence encoding this CDR3.

60 Vbeta and 13 Jbeta primers were used in PCR. The data were produced by immunoSEQ multiplex PCR, yet TCRdb's version contains in-frame clones alone and is incomplete. Of under 200,000 clones listed, roughly 79% are singletons. Findings and caveats of the study: When analyzed later, a missense DCLRE1C variant was found to be linked to TCR beta V- and J-gene trimming. CMV serostatus was the sole immune exposure information available. The study carried out a later analysis of TCR beta sequences. It associated some 15,000 of them with specific HLA alleles at a false discovery rate of 0.05.

This CDR3 region has 16 residues. Germline CDR1 and CDR2: SEHNR and FQNEAQ (reference sequence). The J segment lost 4 bases and the V segment lost 5 bases, leaving 5 bases of the junction unmatched. The V and J genes are TRBV7-9 and TRBJ2-2; 12 nucleotides agree with TRBD2. This clonotype was sampled from a male donor in good health and CMV-seropositive. Sample: PBMCs. The CDR3 is CASSPRTSGATGELFF. CDR3 DNA sequence: TGTGCCAGCAGCCCGAGGACTAGCGGGGCCACCGGGGAGCTGTTTTTT.